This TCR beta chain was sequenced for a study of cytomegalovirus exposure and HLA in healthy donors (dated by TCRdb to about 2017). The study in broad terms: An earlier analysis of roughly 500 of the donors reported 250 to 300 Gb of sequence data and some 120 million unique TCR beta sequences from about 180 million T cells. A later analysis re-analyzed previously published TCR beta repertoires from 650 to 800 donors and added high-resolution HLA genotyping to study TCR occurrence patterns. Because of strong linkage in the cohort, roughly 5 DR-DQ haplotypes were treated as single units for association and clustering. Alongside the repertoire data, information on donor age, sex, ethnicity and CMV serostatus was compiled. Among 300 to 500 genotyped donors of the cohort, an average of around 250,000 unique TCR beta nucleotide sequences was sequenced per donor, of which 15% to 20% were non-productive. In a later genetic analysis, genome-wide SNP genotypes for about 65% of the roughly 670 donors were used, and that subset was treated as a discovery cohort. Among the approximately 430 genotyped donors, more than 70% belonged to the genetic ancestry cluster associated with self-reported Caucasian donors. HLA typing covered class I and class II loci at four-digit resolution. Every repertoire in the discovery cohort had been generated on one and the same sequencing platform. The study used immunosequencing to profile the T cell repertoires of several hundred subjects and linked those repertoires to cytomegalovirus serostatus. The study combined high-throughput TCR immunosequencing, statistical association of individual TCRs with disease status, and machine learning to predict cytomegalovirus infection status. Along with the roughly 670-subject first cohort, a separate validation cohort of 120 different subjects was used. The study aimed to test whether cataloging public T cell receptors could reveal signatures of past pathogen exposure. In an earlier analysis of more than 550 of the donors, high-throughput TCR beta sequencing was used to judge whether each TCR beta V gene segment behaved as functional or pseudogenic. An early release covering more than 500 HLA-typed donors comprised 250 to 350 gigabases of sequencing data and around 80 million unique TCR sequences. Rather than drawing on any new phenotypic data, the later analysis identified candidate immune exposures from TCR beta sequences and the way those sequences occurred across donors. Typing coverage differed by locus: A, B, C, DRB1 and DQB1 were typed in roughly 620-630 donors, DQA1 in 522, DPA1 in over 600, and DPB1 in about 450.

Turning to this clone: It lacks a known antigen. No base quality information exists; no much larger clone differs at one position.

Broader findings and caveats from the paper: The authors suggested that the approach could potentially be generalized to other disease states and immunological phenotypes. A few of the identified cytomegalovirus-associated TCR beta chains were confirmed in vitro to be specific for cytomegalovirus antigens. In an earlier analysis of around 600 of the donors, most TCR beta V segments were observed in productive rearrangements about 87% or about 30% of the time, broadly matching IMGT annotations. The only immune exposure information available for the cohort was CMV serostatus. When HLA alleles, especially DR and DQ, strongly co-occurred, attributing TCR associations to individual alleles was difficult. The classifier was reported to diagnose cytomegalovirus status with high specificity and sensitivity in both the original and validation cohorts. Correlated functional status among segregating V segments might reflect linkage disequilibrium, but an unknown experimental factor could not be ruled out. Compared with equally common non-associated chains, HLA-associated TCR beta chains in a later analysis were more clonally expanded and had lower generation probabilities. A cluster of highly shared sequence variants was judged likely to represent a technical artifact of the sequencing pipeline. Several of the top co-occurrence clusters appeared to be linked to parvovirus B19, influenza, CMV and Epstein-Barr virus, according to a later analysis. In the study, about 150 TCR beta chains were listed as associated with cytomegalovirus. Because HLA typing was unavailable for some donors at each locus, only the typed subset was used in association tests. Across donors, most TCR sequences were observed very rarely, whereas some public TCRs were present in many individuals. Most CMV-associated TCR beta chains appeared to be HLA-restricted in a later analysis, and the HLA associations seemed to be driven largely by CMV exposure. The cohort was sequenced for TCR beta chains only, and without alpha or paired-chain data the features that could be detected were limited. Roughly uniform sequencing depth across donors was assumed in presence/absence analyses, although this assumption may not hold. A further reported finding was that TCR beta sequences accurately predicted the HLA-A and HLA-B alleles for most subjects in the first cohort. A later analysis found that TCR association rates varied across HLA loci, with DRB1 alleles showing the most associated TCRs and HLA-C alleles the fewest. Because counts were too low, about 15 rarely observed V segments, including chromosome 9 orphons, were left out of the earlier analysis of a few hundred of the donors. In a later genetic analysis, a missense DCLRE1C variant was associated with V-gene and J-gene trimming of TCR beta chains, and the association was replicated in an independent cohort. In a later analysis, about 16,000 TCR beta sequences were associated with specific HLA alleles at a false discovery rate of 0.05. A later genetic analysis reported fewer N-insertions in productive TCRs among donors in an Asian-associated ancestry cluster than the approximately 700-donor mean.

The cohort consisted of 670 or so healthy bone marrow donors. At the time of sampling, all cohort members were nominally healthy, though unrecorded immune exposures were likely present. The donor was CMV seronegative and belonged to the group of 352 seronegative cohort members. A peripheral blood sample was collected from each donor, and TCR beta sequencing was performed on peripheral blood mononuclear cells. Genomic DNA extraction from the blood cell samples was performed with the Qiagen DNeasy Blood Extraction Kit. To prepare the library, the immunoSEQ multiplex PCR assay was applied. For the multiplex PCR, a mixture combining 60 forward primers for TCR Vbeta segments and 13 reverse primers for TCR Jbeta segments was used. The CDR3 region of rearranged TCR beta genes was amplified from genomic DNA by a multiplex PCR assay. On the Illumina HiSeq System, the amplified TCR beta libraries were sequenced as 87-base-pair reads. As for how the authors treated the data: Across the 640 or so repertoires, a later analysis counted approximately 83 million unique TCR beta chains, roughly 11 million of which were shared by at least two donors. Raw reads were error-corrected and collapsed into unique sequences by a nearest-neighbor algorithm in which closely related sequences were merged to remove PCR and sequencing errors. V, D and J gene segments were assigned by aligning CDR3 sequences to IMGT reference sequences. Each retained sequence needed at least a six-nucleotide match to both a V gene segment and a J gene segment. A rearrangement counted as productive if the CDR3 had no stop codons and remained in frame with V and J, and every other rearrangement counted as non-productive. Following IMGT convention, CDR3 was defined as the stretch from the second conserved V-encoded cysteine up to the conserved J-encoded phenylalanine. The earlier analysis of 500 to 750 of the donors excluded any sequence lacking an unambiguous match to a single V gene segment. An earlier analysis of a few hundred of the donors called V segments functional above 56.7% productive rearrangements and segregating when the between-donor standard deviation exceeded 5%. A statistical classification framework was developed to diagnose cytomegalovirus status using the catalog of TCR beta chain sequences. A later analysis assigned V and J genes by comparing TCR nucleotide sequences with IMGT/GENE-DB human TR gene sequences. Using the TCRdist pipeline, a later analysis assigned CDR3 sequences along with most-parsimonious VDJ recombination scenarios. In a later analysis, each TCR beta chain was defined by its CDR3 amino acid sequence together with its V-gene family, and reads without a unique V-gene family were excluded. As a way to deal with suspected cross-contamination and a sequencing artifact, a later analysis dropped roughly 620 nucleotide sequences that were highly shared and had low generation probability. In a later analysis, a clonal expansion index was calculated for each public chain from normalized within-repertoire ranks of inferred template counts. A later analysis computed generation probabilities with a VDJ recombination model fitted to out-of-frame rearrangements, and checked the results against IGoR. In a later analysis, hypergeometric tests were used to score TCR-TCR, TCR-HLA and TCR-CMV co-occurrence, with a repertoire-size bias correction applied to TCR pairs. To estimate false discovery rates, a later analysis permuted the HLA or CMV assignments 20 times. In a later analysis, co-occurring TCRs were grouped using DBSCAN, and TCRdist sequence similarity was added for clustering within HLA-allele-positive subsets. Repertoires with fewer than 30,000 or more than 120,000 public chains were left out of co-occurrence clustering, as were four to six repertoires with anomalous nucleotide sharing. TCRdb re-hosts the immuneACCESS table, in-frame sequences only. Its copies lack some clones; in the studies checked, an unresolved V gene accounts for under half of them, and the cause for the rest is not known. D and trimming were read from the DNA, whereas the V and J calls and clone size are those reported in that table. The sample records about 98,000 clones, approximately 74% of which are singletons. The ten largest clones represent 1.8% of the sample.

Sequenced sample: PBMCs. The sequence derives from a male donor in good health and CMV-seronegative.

The bases are TGTGCCAGCAGCCGTACAGGGATCCAGGATCAGCCCCAGCATTTT. Translated, this is CASSRTGIQDQPQHF. The rearranged chain carries TRBV6-1 and TRBJ1-5; matching of 6 bases hints at TRBD1 as the D gene. The CDR3 measures 15 amino acids from cysteine to phenylalanine. Only the CDR3 portion is preserved as DNA: 45 bases, with reading frame beginning at the first base. V and J lose 6 bases and 5 bases, and a span of 17 bases separates them. The germline V gene encodes CDR1 MNHNS and CDR2 SASEGT.